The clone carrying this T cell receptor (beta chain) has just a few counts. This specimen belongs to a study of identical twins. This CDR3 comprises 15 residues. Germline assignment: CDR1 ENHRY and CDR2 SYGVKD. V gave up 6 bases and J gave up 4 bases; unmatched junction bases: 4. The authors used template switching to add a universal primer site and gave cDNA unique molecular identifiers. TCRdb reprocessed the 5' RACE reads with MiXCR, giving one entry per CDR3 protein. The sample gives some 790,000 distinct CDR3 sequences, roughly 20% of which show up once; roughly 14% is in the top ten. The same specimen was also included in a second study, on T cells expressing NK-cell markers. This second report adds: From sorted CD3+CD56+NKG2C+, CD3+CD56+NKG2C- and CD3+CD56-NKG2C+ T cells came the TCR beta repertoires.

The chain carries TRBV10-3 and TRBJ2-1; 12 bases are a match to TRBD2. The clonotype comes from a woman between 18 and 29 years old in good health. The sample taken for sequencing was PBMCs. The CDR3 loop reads CAISTGTSGYNEQFF. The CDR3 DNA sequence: TGTGCCATCAGCACCGGGACTAGCGGGTACAATGAGCAGTTCTTC.